These T cell receptor beta chains were read from a single sample in a study of cytomegalovirus exposure and HLA in healthy donors. Profiled with immunoSEQ multiplex PCR; TCRdb holds only in-frame clones, not every one. The sample holds 100,000 or so clones, 70% to 80% seen once. The sequencing sample was made of PBMCs. These receptor sequences come from a female donor in good health and CMV-seronegative. Each CDR3 is given with its conserved first and last residue. The order of the fields is V gene, J gene, clone size, D gene, CDR3 DNA, CDR3 protein. The D gene is left open where the match is weak. Clone size is shown for a subset of rows, as once, few, many or a class of expanded clone.

TRBV6-1	TRBJ1-5	.	TRBD1	TGTGCCAGCGGGCAGACAGGGGGACAGCCCCAGCATTTT	CASGQTGGQPQHF
TRBV2	TRBJ1-1	.	.	TGTGCCAGCAGGGAGGGGAACACTGAAGCTTTCTTT	CASREGNTEAFF
TRBV2	TRBJ2-1	.	TRBD2	TGTGCCAGCAGTGGGTTAACTAGCGGGGGGGTTTACAATGAGCAGTTCTTC	CASSGLTSGGVYNEQFF
TRBV5-1	TRBJ2-3	.	TRBD1	TGCGCCAGCAGGGGAATCGGACAGGGAGGAGATACGCAGTATTTT	CASRGIGQGGDTQYF
TRBV30	TRBJ1-4	.	.	TGTGCCTGGAGCGTGACCCGGACAGCAACTAATGAAAAACTGTTTTTT	CAWSVTRTATNEKLFF
TRBV4-2	TRBJ2-3	.	.	TGTGCCAGCAGCCAAGGAGTCGGGACTTCCTACTCAGATACGCAGTATTTT	CASSQGVGTSYSDTQYF
TRBV9	TRBJ1-1	few	.	TGTGCCAGCAGCGTTGGGGGACTGACTGAAGCTTTCTTT	CASSVGGLTEAFF
TRBV5-1	TRBJ2-1	.	.	TGCGCCAGCAGCTTGGCCCCTCCGGGTCCTAGGGGCAATGAGCAGTTCTTC	CASSLAPPGPRGNEQFF
TRBV5-1	TRBJ2-7	.	TRBD1	TGCGCCAGCAGCTGGGACAGGGGGCAAGGCTACGAGCAGTACTTC	CASSWDRGQGYEQYF
TRBV4-3	TRBJ2-7	.	.	TGCGCCAGCAGCCAAGATTCGGGGTCGTCGTACGAGCAGTACTTC	CASSQDSGSSYEQYF
TRBV5-1	TRBJ2-4	.	TRBD2	TGCGCCAGCAGCCTTTCTAGCGGGGGGGCCGGTTCTAACATTCAGTACTTC	CASSLSSGGAGSNIQYF
TRBV6-5	TRBJ1-1	once	.	TGTGCCAGCAGCCAAAACAGGGTGGGGAGCACTGAAGCTTTCTTT	CASSQNRVGSTEAFF
TRBV27	TRBJ1-6	.	.	TGTGCCACCATCCGTCCCCCGCAGGCCCCGCGAACTGGAGGGCTTAATTCACCCCTCCACTTT	CATIRPPQAPRTGGLNSPLHF
TRBV4-3	TRBJ2-7	.	TRBD1	TGCGCCAGCAGCCAATCCGGGACAGGCGGTTACGAGCAGTACTTC	CASSQSGTGGYEQYF
TRBV30	TRBJ2-1	once	.	TGTGCCTGGAGTGTATCTAGCCGAAGCAATGAGCAGTTCTTC	CAWSVSSRSNEQFF
TRBV5-6	TRBJ2-5	.	TRBD1	TGTGCCAGCAGCTTGGAGGGACAGGGGACACAGACCCAGTACTTC	CASSLEGQGTQTQYF
TRBV10-3	TRBJ1-1	.	.	TGTGCCATCAGTGAGCAGGCGGGGGTGTACACTGAAGCTTTCTTT	CAISEQAGVYTEAFF
TRBV7-2	TRBJ2-7	.	TRBD2	TGTGCCAGCAGCTTCGGCGGGGGGGCCTACGAGCAGTACTTC	CASSFGGGAYEQYF
TRBV19	TRBJ2-3	.	.	TGTGCCAGTAGTATAGGGAGGGGAGATACGCAGTATTTT	CASSIGRGDTQYF
TRBV7-2	TRBJ2-7	.	TRBD2	TGTGCCAGCAGCTTAGACGGGGGGGCCTCTCAAGCCTACGAGCAGTACTTC	CASSLDGGASQAYEQYF
TRBV27	TRBJ2-2	.	TRBD2	TGTGCCAGCAGTTCTGGGACTAGCGGGGGGGCCCGGGAGCTGTTTTTT	CASSSGTSGGARELFF
TRBV6-5	TRBJ2-7	.	.	TGTGCCAGCAGTGACAGGAACTACGAGCAGTACTTC	CASSDRNYEQYF
TRBV6-5	TRBJ2-1	.	TRBD1	TGTGCCAGCAGGGCCGGGACAGGGGTGAATGAGCAGTTCTTC	CASRAGTGVNEQFF
TRBV30	TRBJ2-1	.	TRBD2	TGTGCCCTTCTGGGTAGCGGGGGGTACAATGAGCAGTTCTTC	CALLGSGGYNEQFF
TRBV7-9	TRBJ2-7	.	TRBD2	TGTGCCAGCAGCTCAGCCGCGGGGGGAATCCACGAGCAGTACTTC	CASSSAAGGIHEQYF
TRBV19	TRBJ2-6	.	TRBD1	TGTGCCAGTAGTCCCGGGACAGGGGAAGCTGGGGCCAACGTCCTGACTTTC	CASSPGTGEAGANVLTF
TRBV4-3	TRBJ2-5	.	TRBD2	TGCGCCAGCAGCCAAGGGACTAGCGGGGGGGCGGGGGAGACCCAGTACTTC	CASSQGTSGGAGETQYF
TRBV6-1	TRBJ1-5	few	TRBD1	TGTGCCAGCAGTGAAGCGCGGGTCAGGGGGAAATATAGCAATCAGCCCCAGCATTTT	CASSEARVRGKYSNQPQHF
TRBV15	TRBJ1-3	.	.	TGTGCCACCAGCCCCGGGAACTCTGGAAACACCATATATTTT	CATSPGNSGNTIYF
TRBV6-5	TRBJ1-1	few	.	TGTGCCAGCAGTGAACAGGAGAACACTGAAGCTTTCTTT	CASSEQENTEAFF
TRBV5-4	TRBJ1-1	.	TRBD1	TGTGCCAGCAGCTCGTTGTATCGCGGGACAGAGAACACTGAAGCTTTCTTT	CASSSLYRGTENTEAFF